This T cell receptor beta chain was found in a study of shared clonotypes between healthy human individuals (dated by TCRdb to the early 2020s). About the investigation overall: The cohort included three men and two women between 18 and 49 years of age. Per donor, three plates each were used for CD4 naive and CD4 memory, two for CD8 naive, and one for CD8 memory. To estimate repertoire size and how much clonotype sharing occurs between individuals, the study deeply sequenced the blood TCR repertoires of about five healthy adults. Different laboratories and diverse techniques were used to prepare libraries and sequence TCR repertoires, to increase sequencing depth and limit assay-specific biases. Each donor's leukapheresis produced roughly between roughly 0.85 and 10 billion PBMCs.

Comment on this clone: Its antigen specificity is not known. The record has no base qualities; no much larger clone is one base away.

Donors were healthy HIV-negative adults with no recently reported acute infections or vaccinations. Every donor was a Caucasian adult residing in Nashville, Tennessee, USA. CD4+ T cells were enriched by magnetic negative selection, after which naive cells were positively selected on CD45RA and the negative fraction was taken as the memory subset. After blood collection by leukapheresis, PBMCs were isolated using Ficoll-Histopaque density gradient centrifugation and then cryopreserved in the vapor phase of liquid nitrogen. Analytical flow cytometry was used to check the purity and quantity of every magnetically sorted T cell population. From each sorted fraction, genomic DNA was isolated and quantified by UV absorbance on a Nanodrop 2000c. Based on the germline V gene, the CDR1 and CDR2 sequences are MGHRA and YSYEKL. Trimming costs V 3 bases and J 1 base, and their ends lie 16 bases apart. CDR3 length: 17 amino acids, cysteine to phenylalanine. Only CDR3 DNA is held: 51 bases, read in frame from base 1.

What the research found in general, with its limitations: Sampling was restricted to blood, and TCR repertoires in tissue are likely to differ from TCR repertoires in blood. About 4.5% of naive CD4, around 3.6% of naive CD8, around 2.3% of memory CD4, and over 0.35% of memory CD8 clonotypes were shared across a few donors. Based on pairwise subsampling, the degree of clonotype sharing among donors was expected to be affected by sequencing depth. The small number of donors limited the genetic and exposure-history diversity represented. Higher generation probabilities were observed for clonotypes shared by all four sorted-subset donors than for non-shared clonotypes. Incomplete sequencing was indicated by rarefaction of sorted-subset datasets, despite the large sequencing depth. Estimated clonotype richness was generally larger for naive than for memory subsets.

Using the deep immunoSEQ assay, multiplex PCR amplified TCR CDR3 regions from genomic DNA. For each cell subset, the extracted genomic DNA was distributed evenly across all wells of several immunoSEQ 96-well plates, and each plate served as one replicate. For sorted subsets, about 200 ng genomic DNA, equal to some 30,000 T cell genomes, was loaded into each replicate PCR. The purified libraries were quantified using a Qubit 3.0 fluorometer, sized with a Bioanalyzer 2100, and then quantified again using the KAPA Library Quantification kit. Every immunoSEQ 96-well plate was sequenced on a separate single-read 150-cycle Illumina NextSeq 550 flow cell. Per the source publication's procedure: Because only junctional sequences without quality scores were contained in the immunoSEQ output, filtering matching that applied to full-length reads could not be performed. Sequences were annotated with PyIR, a Python wrapper for IgBLAST v1.9, and V/J genes and CDR3 were assigned using IMGT germline references. Reads were filtered out if the reads had weak V/J assignments (E-value above 1e-6), no CDR3, stop codons, out-of-frame junctions, or ambiguous translated residues. V3J clonotypes were defined by identical inferred V gene, J gene, and CDR3 amino acid sequence. The percentage overlap between two repertoires was calculated by dividing the number of shared unique clonotypes by the size of the smaller repertoire. Three approaches were used to assess repertoire richness: RTK rarefaction, the Chao1 estimator, and Recon v2.1 estimates of unobserved clonotypes. OLGA was used to compute generation probabilities for all TCRbeta clonotypes that the gDNA method yielded from a few donors. In TCRdb, the immuneACCESS table is reduced to in-frame sequences with V and J assigned. These tables do not hold every clone; where another copy was compared, an unresolved V gene accounts for under half, and the others remain unexplained. V and J calls and clone size are copied from that table; D and trimming were computed from the DNA. The sample table records roughly 700,000 clones; around 67% of these occur just once. Approximately 1.6% of the sample goes to the ten largest clones.

Sample: memory CD4+ T cells sorted from blood. The cell subset or site label here, explained by the study, means: CD45RA-negative fraction. This receptor was identified in a woman in her thirties in good health. Recombination joined TRBV4-1 with TRBJ2-4, and possibly TRBD2, on 6 matching bases. The base sequence is TGCGCCAGCAGCCATCTAGTAAAGGAGGGGGCCAAAAACATTCAGTACTTC. This sequence encodes CASSHLVKEGAKNIQYF.